Given below is one TCR beta chain in context. The source of the sample is a study of blood T cell repertoires in COVID-19. V was trimmed by 3 bases and J by 2 bases, leaving 7 bases between them. The CDR3 covers 13 residues. The germline V gene has CDR1 MNHEY and CDR2 SVGAGI. In the study's own analysis: Estimated nucleated cell counts came from reference gene primer amplification. Only in-frame clones appear in the TCRdb table, and some are missing; sequencing was by immunoSEQ multiplex PCR. V, J and clone size derive from that table, while D and trimming were established from the DNA sequence. The sample records about 220,000 clones, around 83% being singletons.

The receptor's source is a woman in her thirties or forties with acute COVID-19. V and J are TRBV6-5 and TRBJ1-2, with a weak D call TRBD1 (6 bases). The sequencing sample was made of PBMCs or T cells enriched from blood (not recorded which). CDR3 region: CASSYTGNYGYTF. CDR3 nucleotide sequence: TGTGCCAGCAGTTATACAGGGAACTATGGCTACACCTTC.